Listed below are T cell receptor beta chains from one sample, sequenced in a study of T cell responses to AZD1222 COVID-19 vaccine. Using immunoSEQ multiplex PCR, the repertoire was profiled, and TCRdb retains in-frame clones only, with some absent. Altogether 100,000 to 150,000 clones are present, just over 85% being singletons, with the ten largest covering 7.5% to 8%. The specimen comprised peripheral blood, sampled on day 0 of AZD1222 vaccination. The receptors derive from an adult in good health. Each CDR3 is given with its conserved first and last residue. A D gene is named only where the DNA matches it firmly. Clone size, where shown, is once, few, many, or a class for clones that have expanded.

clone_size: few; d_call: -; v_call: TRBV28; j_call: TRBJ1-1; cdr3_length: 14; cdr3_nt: TGTGCCAGCAGTTTTCGGGCGAGGCGGCCTGAAGCTTTCTTT; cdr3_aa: CASSFRARRPEAFF
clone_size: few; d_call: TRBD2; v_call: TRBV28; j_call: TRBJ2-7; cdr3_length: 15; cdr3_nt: TGTGCCAGCAGTCCCCCCGGGGGGGGGCCCTACGAGCAGTACTTC; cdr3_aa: CASSPPGGGPYEQYF
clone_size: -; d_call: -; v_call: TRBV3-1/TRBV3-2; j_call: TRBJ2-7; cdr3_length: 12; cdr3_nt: TGTGCCAGCAGACTACAGGGTGGCGAGCAGTACTTC; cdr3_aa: CASRLQGGEQYF
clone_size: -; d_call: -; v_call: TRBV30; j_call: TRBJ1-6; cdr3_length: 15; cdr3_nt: TGTGCCTTCCTGGATGGGCCGGGGATCAATTCACCCCTCCACTTT; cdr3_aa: CAFLDGPGINSPLHF
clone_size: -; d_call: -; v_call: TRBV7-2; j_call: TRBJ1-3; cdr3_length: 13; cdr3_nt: TGTGCCAGCAGCCGAAACTGGGGAAACACCATATATTTT; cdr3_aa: CASSRNWGNTIYF
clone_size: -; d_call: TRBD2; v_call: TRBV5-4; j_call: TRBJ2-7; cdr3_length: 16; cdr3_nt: TGTGCCAGCAGCCCAAGTTCCGGGACTAGCTTACACGAGCAGTACTTC; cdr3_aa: CASSPSSGTSLHEQYF
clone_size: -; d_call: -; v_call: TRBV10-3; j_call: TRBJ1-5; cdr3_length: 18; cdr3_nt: TGTGCCATCACTCAAAGGGCGTTAGGGGTTGAGGGCAATCAGCCCCAGCATTTT; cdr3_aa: CAITQRALGVEGNQPQHF
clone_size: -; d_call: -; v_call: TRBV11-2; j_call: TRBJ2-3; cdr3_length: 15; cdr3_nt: TGTGCCAGCAGCTTAGATACGGGAGTCGCAGATACGCAGTATTTT; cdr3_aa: CASSLDTGVADTQYF
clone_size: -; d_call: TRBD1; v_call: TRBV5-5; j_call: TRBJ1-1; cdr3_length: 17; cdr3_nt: TGTGCCAGCAGCTTGCGGCAGGTAGGGGGCCTGAACACTGAAGCTTTCTTT; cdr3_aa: CASSLRQVGGLNTEAFF
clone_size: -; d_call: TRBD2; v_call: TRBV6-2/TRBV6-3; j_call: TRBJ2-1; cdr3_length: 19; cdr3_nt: TGTGCCAGCAGCTCGGGACTAGCGGGAGGGGCAGGGACCTACAATGAGCAGTTCTTC; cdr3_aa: CASSSGLAGGAGTYNEQFF
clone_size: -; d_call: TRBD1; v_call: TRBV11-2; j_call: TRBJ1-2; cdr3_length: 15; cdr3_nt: TGTGCCAGCAGCTTAGGGGGACAGAGGCACTATGGCTACACCTTC; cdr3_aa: CASSLGGQRHYGYTF
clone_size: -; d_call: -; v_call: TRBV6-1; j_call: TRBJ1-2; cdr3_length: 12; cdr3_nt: TGTGCCAGCAGTGAAAGGCGGCATGGCTACACCTTC; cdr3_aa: CASSERRHGYTF
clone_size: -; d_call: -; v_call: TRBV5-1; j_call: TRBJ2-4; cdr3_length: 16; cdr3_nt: TGCGCCAGCAGCAAAAACAGTGTCCTGACCAAAAACATTCAGTACTTC; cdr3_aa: CASSKNSVLTKNIQYF
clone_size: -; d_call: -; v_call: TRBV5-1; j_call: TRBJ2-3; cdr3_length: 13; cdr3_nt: TGCGCCAGCAGCCTACCTAGAGCAGATACGCAGTATTTT; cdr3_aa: CASSLPRADTQYF
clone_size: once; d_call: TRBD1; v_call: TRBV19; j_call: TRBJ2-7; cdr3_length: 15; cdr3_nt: TGTGCCAGTAGTATGCTGGGGACAGGGGCCTACGAGCAGTACTTC; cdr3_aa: CASSMLGTGAYEQYF
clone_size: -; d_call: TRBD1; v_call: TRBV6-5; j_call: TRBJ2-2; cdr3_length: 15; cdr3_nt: TGTGCCAGCAGTTACTCGACAGGGGGCAGCGGGGAGCTGTTTTTT; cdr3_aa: CASSYSTGGSGELFF
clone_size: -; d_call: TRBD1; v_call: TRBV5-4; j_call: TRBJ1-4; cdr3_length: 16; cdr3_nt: TGTGCCAGCAGCTCAGACAGGGAACTTCCTAATGAAAAACTGTTTTTT; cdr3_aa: CASSSDRELPNEKLFF
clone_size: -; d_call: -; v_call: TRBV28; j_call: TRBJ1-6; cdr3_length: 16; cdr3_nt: TGTGCCAGCAAGGGTCGAAAAGGGGGGTATAATTCACCCCTCCACTTT; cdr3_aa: CASKGRKGGYNSPLHF
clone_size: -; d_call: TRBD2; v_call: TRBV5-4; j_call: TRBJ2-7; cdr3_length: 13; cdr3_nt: TGTGCCAGCAGACTAGCGGGAGCCTACGAGCAGTACTTC; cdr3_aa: CASRLAGAYEQYF
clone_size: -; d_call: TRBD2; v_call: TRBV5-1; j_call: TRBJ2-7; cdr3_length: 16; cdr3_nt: TGCGCCAGCAGCGCTACCTTAGCGGGAGGGTCCTACGAGCAGTACTTC; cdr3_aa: CASSATLAGGSYEQYF
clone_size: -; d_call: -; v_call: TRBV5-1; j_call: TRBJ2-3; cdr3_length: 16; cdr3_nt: TGCGCCAGCAGCTTGGTTTTGGGCAGCAACACAGATACGCAGTATTTT; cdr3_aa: CASSLVLGSNTDTQYF
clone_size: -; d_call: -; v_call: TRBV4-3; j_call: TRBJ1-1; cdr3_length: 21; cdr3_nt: TGCGCCAGCAGCCAAGATCTAGGGCCAGACAGCAGGGTGGCTCTGAGCACTGAAGCTTTCTTT; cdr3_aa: CASSQDLGPDSRVALSTEAFF
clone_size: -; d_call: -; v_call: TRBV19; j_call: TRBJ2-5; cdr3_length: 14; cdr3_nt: TGTGCCAGTAGTATAGATCCAGTTCAAGAGACCCAGTACTTC; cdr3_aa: CASSIDPVQETQYF
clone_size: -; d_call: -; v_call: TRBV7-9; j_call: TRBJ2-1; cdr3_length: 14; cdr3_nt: TGTGCCAGCAGCTTGAGGAGCTCCTACAATGAGCAGTTCTTC; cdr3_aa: CASSLRSSYNEQFF
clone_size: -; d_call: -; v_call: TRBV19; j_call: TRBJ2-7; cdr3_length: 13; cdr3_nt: TGTGCCAGTAGTAGGGACTGGGAGTTCGAGCAGTACTTC; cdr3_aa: CASSRDWEFEQYF